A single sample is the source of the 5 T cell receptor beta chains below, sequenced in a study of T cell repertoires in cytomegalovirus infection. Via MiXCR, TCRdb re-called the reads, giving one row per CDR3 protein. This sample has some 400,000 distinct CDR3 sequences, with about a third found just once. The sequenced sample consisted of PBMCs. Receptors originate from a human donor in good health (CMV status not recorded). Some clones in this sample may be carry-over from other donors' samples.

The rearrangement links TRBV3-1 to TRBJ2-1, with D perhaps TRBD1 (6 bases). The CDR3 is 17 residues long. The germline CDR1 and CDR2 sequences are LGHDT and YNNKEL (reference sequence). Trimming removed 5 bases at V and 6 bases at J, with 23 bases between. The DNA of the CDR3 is TGTGCCAGCAGCGGACATCTGCAGGGGTTTGTGTCCAATGAGCAGTTCTTC. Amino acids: CASSGHLQGFVSNEQFF.

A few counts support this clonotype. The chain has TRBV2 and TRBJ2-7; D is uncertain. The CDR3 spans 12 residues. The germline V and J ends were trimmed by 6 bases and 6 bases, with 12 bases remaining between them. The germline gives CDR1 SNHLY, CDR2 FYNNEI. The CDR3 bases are TGTGCCAGCAGCCGGACCTCCCTCGAGCAGTACTTC. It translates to CASSRTSLEQYF. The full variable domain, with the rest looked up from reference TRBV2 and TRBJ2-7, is EPEVTQTPSHQVTQMGQEVILRCVPISNHLYFYWYRQILGQKVEFLVSFYNNEISEKSEIFDDQFSVERPDGSNFTLKIRSTKLEDSAMYFCASSRTSLEQYFGPGTRLTVT.

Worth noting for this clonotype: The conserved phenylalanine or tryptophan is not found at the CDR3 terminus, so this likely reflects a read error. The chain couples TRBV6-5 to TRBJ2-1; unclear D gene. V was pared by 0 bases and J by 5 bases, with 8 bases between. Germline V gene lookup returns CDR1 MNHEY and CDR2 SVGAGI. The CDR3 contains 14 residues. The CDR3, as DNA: TGTGCCAGCAGTTACTCGAGCAGTAACAATGAGCAGTTCTGC. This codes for CASSYSSSNNEQFC.

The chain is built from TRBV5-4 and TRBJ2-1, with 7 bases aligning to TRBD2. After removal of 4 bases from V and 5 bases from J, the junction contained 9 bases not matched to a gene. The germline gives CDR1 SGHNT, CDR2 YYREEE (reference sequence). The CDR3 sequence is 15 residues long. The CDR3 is CASSPRDYPHNEQFF. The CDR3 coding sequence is TGTGCCAGCAGCCCAAGGGACTACCCACACAATGAGCAGTTCTTC.

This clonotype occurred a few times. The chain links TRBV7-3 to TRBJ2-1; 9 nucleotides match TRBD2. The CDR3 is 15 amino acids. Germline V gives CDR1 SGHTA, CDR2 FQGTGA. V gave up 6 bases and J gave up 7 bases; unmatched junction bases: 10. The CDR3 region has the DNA TGTGCCAGCAGTAAAGGCGGGGGGGCTGTAAATGAGCAGTTCTTC. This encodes CASSKGGGAVNEQFF.